This passage covers 21 T cell receptor beta chains from one sample sequenced in a study of blood T cell repertoires in COVID-19. Generated by immunoSEQ multiplex PCR, the TCRdb table keeps only in-frame clones and is missing some. The sample has fewer than 400,000 clones, 70% to 90% seen once. Input material: PBMCs or T cells enriched from blood (not recorded which). These receptors originate from a man under 40 who had recovered from COVID-19.

This clone is a singleton in its sample. The chain employs TRBV6-6 and TRBJ2-7, with TRBD1 matching 11 bases. This CDR3 has 15 amino acids. The germline V gene has CDR1 MNHNY and CDR2 SVGAGI (reference sequence). Losses at the gene ends were 6 bases for V and 3 bases for J; bases not matched to a gene: 7. The CDR3 coding sequence is TGTGCCAGCAGGTCACCGGGACAGGGGGGCTACGAGCAGTACTTC. As protein: CASRSPGQGGYEQYF.

V and J are TRBV29-1 and TRBJ2-7, with TRBD1 matching over 9 bases. The ends lost 7 bases at V and 1 base at J; junction bases unmatched: 2. Germline V gene data show CDR1 as SQVTM and CDR2 as ANQGSEA. CDR3 size: 12 residues. CDR3 coding DNA: TGCAGCGGCGGACAGGGGTCCTACGAGCAGTACTTC. This encodes CSGGQGSYEQYF.

The gene calls are TRBV2 and TRBJ2-7; D is possibly TRBD1 (5 bases). V lost 5 bases to trimming and J lost 4 bases, with 6 bases between them. This CDR3 comprises 11 residues. Looked up from germline, CDR1 is SNHLY and CDR2 is FYNNEI. This chain's CDR3 is CASSQGYEQYF. In DNA form, the CDR3 reads TGTGCCAGCAGTCAGGGTTACGAGCAGTACTTC. The full variable domain, in which reference TRBV2 and TRBJ2-7 provide the parts outside the CDR3, is EPEVTQTPSHQVTQMGQEVILRCVPISNHLYFYWYRQILGQKVEFLVSFYNNEISEKSEIFDDQFSVERPDGSNFTLKIRSTKLEDSAMYFCASSQGYEQYFGPGTRLTVT.

J is TRBJ1-1 and V is TRBV19; TRBD1 matches at 7 bases. CDR1 is LNHDA, CDR2 SQIVND, per germline (reference sequence). The CDR3 is 14 residues long. Germline trimming cut 9 bases from V and 0 bases from J; bases unmatched to any gene: 7. Written as DNA, the CDR3 is TGTGCCAGCGTTGACAGGGCTTTGAACACTGAAGCTTTCTTT. Its protein product is CASVDRALNTEAFF.

The sample holds one count of this clone. The rearrangement links TRBV5-8 to TRBJ1-2; no firm D call. Germline CDR1 and CDR2: SGHTS and YDEGEE. The V and J ends lost 0 bases and 4 bases respectively, with 13 bases between them. The CDR3 is 15 amino acids. This CDR3 is CASSLGRAGVYGYTF. CDR3 DNA: TGTGCCAGCAGCTTGGGTAGGGCCGGGGTCTATGGCTACACCTTC.

The CDR3 region is CATSDPRGSGDEQYF. The CDR3 coding sequence is TGTGCCACCAGTGATCCCAGGGGTTCGGGCGACGAGCAGTACTTC. The rearrangement uses TRBV24-1 and TRBJ2-7, with D perhaps TRBD1 (6 bases). The CDR3 is 15 residues long. Trimming shortened V by 3 bases and J by 5 bases, and 16 bases separated the two germline ends. Per the germline V gene, CDR1 is KGHDR and CDR2 is SFDVKD.

The rearrangement links TRBV19 to TRBJ2-2; 9 nucleotides align to TRBD2. This CDR3 spans 16 amino acids. Looked up from germline, CDR1 is LNHDA and CDR2 is SQIVND (reference sequence). With V trimmed by 4 bases and J by 1 base, 4 bases remained unmatched. CDR3 sequence (DNA): TGTGCCAGTAGTACCCCTAGCGGGGTGAACACCGGGGAGCTGTTTTTT. Protein product: CASSTPSGVNTGELFF.

The chain joins TRBV3-1 (or the pseudogene TRBV3-2) to TRBJ2-3; 7 nucleotides match TRBD1. This CDR3 is 16 amino acids long. J was trimmed by 2 bases and V by 4 bases; bases with no gene match: 9. Germline values: CDR1 LGHDT, CDR2 YNNKEL (reference sequence). The CDR3 nucleotides are TGTGCCAGCAGCCTTCTCCGGGACAGACACACAGATACGCAGTATTTT. Protein product: CASSLLRDRHTDTQYF.

The CDR3, as DNA: TGTGCCAGCAGTGAAGTCACAGCCTGGAATTCACCCCTCCACTTT. Amino acids: CASSEVTAWNSPLHF. The V and J genes are TRBV6-1 and TRBJ1-6; D not resolved. The V and J ends lost 1 base and 7 bases respectively, with 11 bases between them. Germline values: CDR1 MNHNS, CDR2 SASEGT. The CDR3 loop spans 15 amino acids.

This chain links TRBV5-1 with TRBJ2-1; TRBD2 aligns across 10 bases. CDR1 SGHRS and CDR2 YFSETQ come from the germline V gene. The V gene end was trimmed by 2 bases and the J gene end by 5 bases; junction bases not matched to a gene: 7. CDR3 length: 16 residues. CDR3 in amino acids: CASSLFSGGLNNEQFF. The CDR3 DNA follows: TGCGCCAGCAGCTTATTTAGCGGGGGGCTGAACAATGAGCAGTTCTTC. Variable domain in full (rest from reference TRBV5-1 and TRBJ2-1): KAGVTQTPRYLIKTRGQQVTLSCSPISGHRSVSWYQQTPGQGLQFLFEYFSETQRNKGNFPGRFSGRQFSNSRSEMNVSTLELGDSALYLCASSLFSGGLNNEQFFGPGTRLTVL.

The rearrangement links TRBV12-3 or TRBV12-4 to TRBJ1-2, with 8 bases that match TRBD1. This CDR3 is built from 13 residues. J was trimmed by 8 bases and V by 5 bases; bases with no gene match: 7. The CDR3 loop is CASSVTGARGYTF. CDR3 DNA: TGTGCCAGCAGTGTGACAGGGGCTAGGGGCTACACCTTC.

This clone was seen many times. The rearrangement links TRBV6-1 to TRBJ2-3; the D gene is possibly TRBD2 (5 bases). The CDR3 spans 14 residues. With 2 bases removed from V and 14 bases from J, the gap between germline ends came to 20 bases. Germline lookup yields CDR1 MNHNS and CDR2 SASEGT. The CDR3 here is CASSEFRGLASGYF. CDR3 nucleotides: TGTGCCAGCAGTGAATTTCGCGGACTGGCGTCAGGGTATTTT.

The chain joins TRBV29-1 to TRBJ1-2; 10 positions match TRBD1. Germline values: CDR1 SQVTM, CDR2 ANQGSEA. V was clipped by 7 bases and J by 7 bases; unmatched bases: 3. CDR3 length: 11 amino acids. CDR3 residues: CSGGQGSGYTF. CDR3 in DNA: TGCAGCGGGGGACAGGGGTCTGGCTACACCTTC.

In DNA, the CDR3 is TGTGCCAGCAGCTCCTGGACTAGCGAAGAGACCCAGTACTTC. Its protein is CASSSWTSEETQYF. The chain combines TRBV5-6 with TRBJ2-5; 9 bases agree with TRBD2. Germline V lookup: CDR1 SGHDT, CDR2 YYEEEE. Losses at the gene ends were 3 bases for V and 3 bases for J; bases not matched to a gene: 3. The CDR3 is made up of 14 amino acids. Supplemented by reference TRBV5-6 and TRBJ2-5, the full variable domain reads DAGVTQSPTHLIKTRGQQVTLRCSPKSGHDTVSWYQQALGQGPQFIFQYYEEEERQRGNFPDRFSGHQFPNYSSELNVNALLLGDSALYLCASSSWTSEETQYFGPGTRLLVL.

This clone was detected a few times. This chain joins TRBV4-1 and TRBJ1-1; maybe TRBD1 (5 bases). CDR3 size: 14 residues. The germline V gene has CDR1 MGHRA and CDR2 YSYEKL. Trimming cost V 5 bases and J 0 bases, with 10 bases left between them. The CDR3 DNA reads as TGCGCCAGCAGCGTTCCGACAGTGAACACTGAAGCTTTCTTT. Protein sequence: CASSVPTVNTEAFF.

This chain connects TRBV10-1 to TRBJ2-2; TRBD1 matches at 10 bases. The CDR3 spans 15 residues. J was trimmed by 5 bases and V by 6 bases; bases with no gene match: 6. From germline, CDR1 is WNHNN and CDR2 SYGVQD (reference sequence). The CDR3 DNA follows: TGCGCCAGCAGCCAGGGACAGGGGAGAACCGGGGAGCTGTTTTTT. Translating it yields CASSQGQGRTGELFF.

The gene calls are TRBV19 and TRBJ2-2, with 8 bases that match TRBD1. This CDR3 region has 14 residues. The V and J ends lost 7 bases and 6 bases, in that order; junction bases with no gene match: 7. From germline, CDR1 is LNHDA and CDR2 SQIVND (reference sequence). CDR3: CASTDRVVAGELFF. CDR3 nucleotides: TGTGCCAGTACGGACAGGGTGGTAGCCGGGGAGCTGTTTTTT.

The V gene is TRBV4-1, the J gene TRBJ2-3; the match to TRBD1 covers 7 bases. The trim removed 5 bases at V and 2 bases at J, leaving 10 bases unmatched. The CDR3 consists of 16 residues. Looked up from germline, CDR1 is MGHRA and CDR2 is YSYEKL. CDR3 nucleotides: TGCGCCAGCAGCGGGACCGGGACAGAGTACACAGATACGCAGTATTTT. This codes for CASSGTGTEYTDTQYF.

The chain joins TRBV2 to TRBJ2-1; TRBD2 aligns across 7 bases. Germline-derived CDR1 and CDR2 are SNHLY and FYNNEI. The CDR3 runs 15 residues. The junction had 9 bases not matched to a gene; V was cut back by 3 bases and J by 7 bases. CDR3 residues: CASSDPSGLKNEQFF. The CDR3 coding sequence is TGTGCCAGCAGTGATCCTAGCGGACTGAAAAATGAGCAGTTCTTC.

The CDR3 sequence is CASSVEDSGGAKFF. CDR3 DNA: TGTGCCAGCAGCGTAGAAGATAGCGGGGGGGCCAAGTTCTTC. The J gene is TRBJ2-1, the V gene TRBV9, with 11 bases fitting TRBD2. Per the germline V gene, CDR1 is SGDLS and CDR2 is YYNGEE. V lost 0 bases, J lost 14 bases, and 7 bases stayed unmatched. The CDR3 runs 14 residues.

V and J are TRBV11-2 and TRBJ1-1, with D perhaps matching TRBD1 (6 bases). The CDR3 has 13 residues. Germline CDR1 is SGHAT and CDR2 is FQNNGV. Trimming stripped 2 bases from V and 4 bases from J, with 8 bases between. CDR3 amino acids: CASSLIGGTEAFF. The CDR3 nucleotides read TGTGCCAGCAGCTTAATAGGGGGCACTGAAGCTTTCTTT.